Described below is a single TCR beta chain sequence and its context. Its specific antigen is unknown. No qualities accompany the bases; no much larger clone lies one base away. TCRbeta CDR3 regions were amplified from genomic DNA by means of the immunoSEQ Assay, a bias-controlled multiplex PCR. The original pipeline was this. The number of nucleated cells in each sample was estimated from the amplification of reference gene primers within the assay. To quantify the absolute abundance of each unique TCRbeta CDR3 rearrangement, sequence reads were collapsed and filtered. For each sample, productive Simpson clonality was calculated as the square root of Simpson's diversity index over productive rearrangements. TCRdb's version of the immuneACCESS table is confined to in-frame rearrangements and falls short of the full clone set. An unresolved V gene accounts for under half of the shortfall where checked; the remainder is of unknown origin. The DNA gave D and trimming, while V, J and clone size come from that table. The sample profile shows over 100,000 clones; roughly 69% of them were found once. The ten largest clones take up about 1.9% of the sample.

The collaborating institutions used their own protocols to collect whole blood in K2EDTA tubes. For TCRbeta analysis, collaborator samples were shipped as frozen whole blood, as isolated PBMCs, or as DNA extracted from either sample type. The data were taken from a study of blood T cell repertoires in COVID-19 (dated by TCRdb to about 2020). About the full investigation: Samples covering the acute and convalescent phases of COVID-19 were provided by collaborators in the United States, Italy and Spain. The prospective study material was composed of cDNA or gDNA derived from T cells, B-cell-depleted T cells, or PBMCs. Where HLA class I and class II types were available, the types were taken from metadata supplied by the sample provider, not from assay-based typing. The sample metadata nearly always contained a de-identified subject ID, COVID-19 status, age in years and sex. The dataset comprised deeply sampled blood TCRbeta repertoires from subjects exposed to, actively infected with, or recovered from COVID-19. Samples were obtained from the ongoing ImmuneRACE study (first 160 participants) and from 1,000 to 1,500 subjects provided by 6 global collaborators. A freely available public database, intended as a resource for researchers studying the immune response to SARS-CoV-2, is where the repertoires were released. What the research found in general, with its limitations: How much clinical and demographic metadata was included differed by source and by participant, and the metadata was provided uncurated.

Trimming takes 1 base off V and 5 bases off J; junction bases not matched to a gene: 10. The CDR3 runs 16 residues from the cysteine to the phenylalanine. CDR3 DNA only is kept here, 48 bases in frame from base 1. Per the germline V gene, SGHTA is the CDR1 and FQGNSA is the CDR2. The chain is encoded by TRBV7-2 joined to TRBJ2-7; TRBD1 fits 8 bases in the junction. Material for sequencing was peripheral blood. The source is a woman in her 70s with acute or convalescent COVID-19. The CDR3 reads CASSLVIGQGIHEQYF. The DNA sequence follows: TGTGCCAGCAGCTTAGTTATCGGACAGGGCATCCACGAGCAGTACTTC.